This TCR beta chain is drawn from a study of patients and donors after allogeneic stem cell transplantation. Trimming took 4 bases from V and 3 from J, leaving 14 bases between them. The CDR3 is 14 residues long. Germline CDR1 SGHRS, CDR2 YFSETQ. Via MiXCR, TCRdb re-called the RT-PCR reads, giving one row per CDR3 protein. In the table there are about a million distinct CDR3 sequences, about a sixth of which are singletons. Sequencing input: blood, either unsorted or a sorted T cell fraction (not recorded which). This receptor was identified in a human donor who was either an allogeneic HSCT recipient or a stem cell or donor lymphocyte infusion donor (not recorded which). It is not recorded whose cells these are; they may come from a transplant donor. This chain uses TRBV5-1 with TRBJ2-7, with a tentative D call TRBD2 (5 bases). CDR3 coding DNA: TGCGCCAGCAGCCCCCCCGGGATAGTCTACGAGCAGTACTTC. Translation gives CASSPPGIVYEQYF.